The 31 T cell receptor beta chains listed next were all sequenced from one sample in a study of T cell clonality in common variable immunodeficiency. Study-level points and caveats: Common variable immunodeficiency TCR beta sequences reportedly had fewer deletions and N-nucleotide insertions.

Clones were read by immunoSEQ multiplex PCR, and TCRdb kept only the in-frame ones, dropping some. Found here are about 14,000 clones, no singletons; the ten largest cover more than 7.5%. The antigens these receptors bind are not known. The sample consisted of peripheral blood mononuclear cells. All receptors derive from a human donor with common variable immunodeficiency.

Points on this clone: The read falls 3 residues short of the CDR3 end, and the missing part is taken from the germline J gene. This rearrangement joins TRBV7-2 to TRBJ2-5, with 7 bases aligning to TRBD1. The CDR3 length is 13 residues. Germline V lookup: CDR1 SGHTA, CDR2 FQGNSA. The junction had 3 bases not matched to a gene; V was cut back by 3 bases and J by 5 bases. The CDR3 protein is CASSLRGRETQYF. The sequenced part of the CDR3 DNA is TGTGCCAGCAGCTTGAGGGGGCGCGAGACC.

This clone was seen a few times. The missing CDR3 end, 3 residues past where the read stops, is filled in from the germline J gene. The rearrangement uses TRBV7-8 and TRBJ2-2; 8 positions match TRBD2. Trimming removed 5 bases from V and 6 bases from J; junction bases left unmatched: 8. The CDR3 is 15 residues long. Looked up from germline, CDR1 is SGHVS and CDR2 is FQNEAQ. CDR3 bases read: TGTGCCAGCAGCCCACCTCGGCGGGGGGCCGGGGAG. It is translated as CASSPPRRGAGE. The entire CDR3 sequence reads CASSPPRRGAGELFF.

Points on this clone: The read halts 3 residues ahead of the CDR3 end, with the missing end drawn from the germline J gene. The rearrangement links TRBV19 to TRBJ2-3; 12 nucleotides agree with TRBD2. This CDR3 region has 14 residues. Germline V CDR1 and CDR2: LNHDA, SQIVND (reference sequence). The J segment lost 5 bases and the V segment lost 7 bases, leaving 4 bases of the junction unmatched. This CDR3 is CASTTSGGKDTQYF. The CDR3 DNA, read in part, is TGTGCCAGTACTACTAGCGGGGGGAAAGATACG.

The CDR3 DNA, read in part, is TGTGCCAGCTCACCACGTACAGGGAGCTCCTACGAG. Protein: CASSPRTGSSYE. The CDR3 in its entirety is CASSPRTGSSYEQYF. The gene calls are TRBV18 and TRBJ2-7, with a possible D match to TRBD1 (6 bases). The read terminates 3 residues ahead of where the CDR3 ends, so the germline J gene completes it. This CDR3 spans 15 amino acids. Trimming took off 1 base at V and 0 bases at J, with 10 bases between the two ends. The germline V gene has CDR1 KGHSH and CDR2 LQKENI.

This clone was seen more than once but under ten times. The read falls 3 residues short of the CDR3 end, and the missing part is taken from the germline J gene. The chain employs TRBV10-3 and TRBJ2-1; 12 nucleotides match TRBD2. There are 15 residues in the CDR3. Germline V CDR1 and CDR2: ENHRY, SYGVKD. Losses at the gene ends were 3 bases for V and 4 bases for J; bases not matched to a gene: 1. The sequenced part of the CDR3 DNA is TGTGCCATCAGTGACCTAGCGGGGGGGTACAATGAG. It yields the protein CAISDLAGGYNE. The CDR3 in its entirety is CAISDLAGGYNEQFF.

This clone was counted a few times. The CDR3 end falls 3 residues outside the read, so it is completed with the germline J gene. The chain employs TRBV7-2 and TRBJ2-5; 7 bases match TRBD1. CDR3 length: 17 amino acids. The ends lost 0 bases at V and 5 bases at J; junction bases unmatched: 12. CDR1 and CDR2 from the germline V gene are SGHTA and FQGNSA. The sequenced part of the CDR3 DNA is TGTGCCAGCAGCTTAGCAGGACAGGTTAATTTCTTGGAGACC. It encodes CASSLAGQVNFLET. The full CDR3 protein is CASSLAGQVNFLETQYF.

This clone was detected a few times. The CDR3 end falls 3 residues outside the read, so it is completed with the germline J gene. V is TRBV18 and J is TRBJ2-5; D perhaps matches TRBD2 (6 bases). The V end lost 2 bases, the J end lost 5 bases, and 9 bases lay between the germline ends. The CDR3 has 13 residues. CDR1 is KGHSH and CDR2 is LQKENI in the germline V gene. The CDR3 DNA, read in part, is TGTGCCAGCTCACCAACGGGGAGGGAGACC. As protein: CASSPTGRET. The CDR3 reads in full as CASSPTGRETQYF.

Regarding this clone: The read is 3 residues too short to cover the CDR3 end, so that end is filled in from the germline J gene. The rearrangement uses TRBV7-2 and TRBJ2-1, with 8 positions matching TRBD2. Germline-derived CDR1 and CDR2 are SGHTA and FQGNSA. V lost 5 bases and J lost 4; bases outside the gene matches: 7. This CDR3 has 15 residues. The CDR3 sequence: CASSPVRGAYNEQFF. The CDR3 DNA, read in part, is TGTGCCAGCAGCCCCGTGCGGGGGGCATACAATGAG.

As for this clone: The read gets to within 3 residues of the CDR3 end, and the germline J gene fills in the rest. This chain uses TRBV18 with TRBJ1-2, with TRBD1 as a possible D gene (6 bases). The CDR3 consists of 12 residues. The germline V gene encodes CDR1 KGHSH and CDR2 LQKENI. CDR3 DNA (partial): TGTGCCAGCTCACCCGGTCAGGGGGGC. Its protein is CASSPGQGG. The whole CDR3 protein is CASSPGQGGYTF.

About this clone: The read terminates 3 residues before the CDR3 end, so the remaining end is supplied by the germline J gene. This rearrangement joins TRBV7-6 to TRBJ2-5, with D possibly being TRBD2 (5 bases). The CDR3 contains 13 residues. Trimming shortened V by 5 bases and J by 5 bases, and 12 bases separated the two germline ends. CDR1 is SGHVS and CDR2 is FNYEAQ in the germline V gene. The part of the CDR3 DNA that was read is TGTGCCAGCAGCCGACGACCGGGGGAGACC. It translates to CASSRRPGET. The whole CDR3 protein is CASSRRPGETQYF. The full variable domain, rest sourced from reference TRBV7-6 and TRBJ2-5, is GAGVSQSPRYKVTKRGQDVALRCDPISGHVSLYWYRQALGQGPEFLTYFNYEAQQDKSGLPNDRFSAERPEGSISTLTIQRTEQRDSAMYRCASSRRPGETQYFGPGTRLLVL.

Worth noting for this clone: The observed sequence ends 3 residues before the CDR3 terminus, with the missing tail filled in from the germline J gene. J is TRBJ1-5 and V is TRBV19, with D perhaps matching TRBD1 (5 bases). Germline CDR1 and CDR2: LNHDA and SQIVND (reference sequence). Trimming cost V 6 bases and J 2 bases, with 17 bases left between them. CDR3 length: 16 residues. Partial CDR3 DNA: TGTGCCAGTAGCCGAGGACGGCAGGGCGGCAATCAGCCC. This encodes CASSRGRQGGNQP. In full, the CDR3 reads CASSRGRQGGNQPQHF.

In its sample, this clone was seen a few times. The observed sequence ends 3 residues before the CDR3 terminus, with the missing tail filled in from the germline J gene. This chain uses TRBV7-2 with TRBJ2-3; perhaps TRBD1 as D (6 bases). This CDR3 is 14 amino acids long. Germline values: CDR1 SGHTA, CDR2 FQGNSA. The V end lost 2 bases, the J end lost 6 bases, and 12 bases lay between the germline ends. CDR3 sequence reads: CASSLSRGGDTQYF. The sequenced part of the CDR3 DNA is TGTGCCAGCAGCTTAAGCAGGGGTGGGGATACG.

This clone occurred a few times. The chain's CDR3 is CASSMLGARNEQYF. The CDR3 bases that were read are TGTGCCAGTAGTATGTTGGGGGCGCGGAACGAG. The gene calls are TRBV19 and TRBJ2-7; D may be TRBD1 (6 bases). The DNA ends 3 residues before the CDR3 does, and the rest of the CDR3 is filled in from the germline J gene. V lost 3 bases and J lost 5, with 14 bases in between. Germline assignment: CDR1 LNHDA and CDR2 SQIVND (reference sequence). This CDR3 comprises 14 residues. Supplemented by reference TRBV19 and TRBJ2-7, the full variable domain reads DGGITQSPKYLFRKEGQNVTLSCEQNLNHDAMYWYRQDPGQGLRLIYYSQIVNDFQKGDIAEGYSVSREKKESFPLTVTSAQKNPTAFYLCASSMLGARNEQYFGPGTRLTVT.

Of note for this clone: The read is 3 residues too short to cover the CDR3 end, so that end is filled in from the germline J gene. The rearrangement uses TRBV7-9 and TRBJ1-4; 7 positions agree with TRBD1. Trimming at V came to 1 base and at J to 8 bases, leaving 4 bases not matched to a gene. The germline V gene has CDR1 SEHNR and CDR2 FQNEAQ (reference sequence). The CDR3 has 14 residues. The CDR3 here is CASSLGQGEEKLFF. The CDR3 bases that were read are TGTGCCAGCAGCTTAGGGCAGGGGGAGGAAAAA.

This clone was seen only a few times. The sequenced fragment ends 3 residues before the CDR3 boundary, so the rest is inferred from the germline J gene. V gene TRBV6-2 or TRBV6-3 combines with J gene TRBJ2-1; 10 bases fit TRBD2. The V gene's germline CDR1 is MNHEY and CDR2 SVGEGT. CDR3 length: 17 amino acids. With 6 bases clipped from V and 4 bases from J, the junction kept 12 bases outside the gene matches. Partial CDR3 DNA: TGTGCCAGCAGGCCGTCCCCCAGCGGGGGGGGATACAATGAG. Translating gives CASRPSPSGGGYNE. The complete CDR3 sequence is CASRPSPSGGGYNEQFF.

For this clone: The read gets to within 3 residues of the CDR3 end, and the germline J gene fills in the rest. The chain is built from TRBV19 and TRBJ1-6; D might be TRBD1 (6 bases). Germline CDR1 reads LNHDA; CDR2 reads SQIVND (reference sequence). The CDR3 spans 15 residues. The V end was cut by 5 bases, the J end by 9 bases, with 17 bases between. The CDR3: CASSDRPQRGSPLHF. The sequenced CDR3 bases are TGTGCCAGTAGTGACAGGCCTCAAAGGGGTTCACCC.

This clone was counted a few times. The sequenced fragment ends 3 residues before the CDR3 boundary, so the rest is inferred from the germline J gene. The chain joins TRBV7-9 to TRBJ1-3; a weak D match, TRBD1 (5 bases). This CDR3 is built from 13 residues. The V gene's germline CDR1 is SEHNR and CDR2 FQNEAQ (reference sequence). V lost 6 bases and J lost 3, with 9 bases in between. The chain's CDR3 is CASSRDSGNTIYF. The CDR3 bases that were read are TGTGCCAGCAGTCGAGACAGTGGAAACACC.

This clone was recorded a few times. The DNA ends 3 residues before the CDR3 does, and the rest of the CDR3 is filled in from the germline J gene. This chain joins TRBV6-2 or TRBV6-3 and TRBJ2-3; D is unclear. Per germline, CDR1 MNHEY and CDR2 SVGEGT. Trimming removed 2 bases from V and 0 bases from J, with 9 bases in between. The CDR3 spans 15 residues. The CDR3 is CASSYAARSTDTQYF. The DNA read from the CDR3 is TGTGCCAGCAGTTACGCCGCTAGGAGCACAGATACG.

Concerning this clone: The read is 3 residues too short to cover the CDR3 end, so that end is filled in from the germline J gene. This rearrangement joins TRBV30 to TRBJ2-3; 8 bases agree with TRBD2. J lost 4 bases, V lost 3 bases, and 9 bases had no gene match. The CDR3 covers 15 residues. CDR1 is GTSNPN and CDR2 is SVGIG in the germline V gene (reference sequence). Partial CDR3 DNA: TGTGCCTGGAGCCCCTCCCGGGGGGGGGCAGATACG. This sequence encodes CAWSPSRGGADT. The whole CDR3 sequence reads CAWSPSRGGADTQYF.

With respect to this clone: The observed sequence ends 3 residues before the CDR3 terminus, with the missing tail filled in from the germline J gene. The chain recombines TRBV19 with TRBJ2-3; 10 bases agree with TRBD2. This CDR3 spans 18 amino acids. The germline gives CDR1 LNHDA, CDR2 SQIVND (reference sequence). The J segment lost 2 bases and the V segment lost 0 bases, leaving 8 bases of the junction unmatched. The sequenced part of the CDR3 DNA is TGTGCCAGTAGTATAGAGGGCCCTAGCGGGGGCCACACAGATACG. This codes for CASSIEGPSGGHTDT. The complete CDR3 sequence is CASSIEGPSGGHTDTQYF. Supplemented by reference TRBV19 and TRBJ2-3, the full variable domain reads DGGITQSPKYLFRKEGQNVTLSCEQNLNHDAMYWYRQDPGQGLRLIYYSQIVNDFQKGDIAEGYSVSREKKESFPLTVTSAQKNPTAFYLCASSIEGPSGGHTDTQYFGPGTRLTVL.

Turning to this clone: Read data end 3 residues before the CDR3 end; the end is taken from the germline J gene. V is TRBV7-6 and J is TRBJ1-2; D might be TRBD1 (6 bases). The CDR3 has 15 residues. CDR1 is SGHVS, CDR2 FNYEAQ, per germline. CDR3: CASSNQGILGVGYTF. Incomplete CDR3 DNA: TGTGCCAGCAGCAACCAGGGGATTCTGGGTGTCGGC.

This clone was seen a few times. The CDR3 is cut off 3 residues early in the read; its end comes from the germline J gene. The V and J genes are TRBV7-9 and TRBJ2-1, with D perhaps being TRBD1 or TRBD2 (6 bases each). The V and J ends lost 6 bases and 0 bases respectively, with 12 bases between them. CDR3 length equals 15 residues. Germline-derived CDR1 and CDR2 are SEHNR and FQNEAQ (reference sequence). CDR3 protein: CASRQGGSSYNEQFF. The CDR3 bases that were read are TGTGCCAGCAGACAGGGAGGAAGCTCCTACAATGAG.

Notes on this clone: From the germline J gene comes the end of the CDR3, since the read stops 3 residues before it. The chain couples TRBV18 to TRBJ1-4; tentative D call: TRBD1 (6 bases). V lost 3 bases and J 4 bases, leaving 12 bases between the germline ends. This CDR3 has 15 amino acids. Germline V gene data show CDR1 as KGHSH and CDR2 as LQKENI. The DNA read from the CDR3 is TGTGCCAGCTCACCTGGGCACAGGGATAATGAAAAA. This gives the protein CASSPGHRDNEK. The CDR3 in full is CASSPGHRDNEKLFF.

This clone was counted only a few times. The read ends 3 residues before the CDR3 terminus; that terminus is restored from the germline J gene. This rearrangement joins TRBV7-9 to TRBJ2-5; TRBD2 matches 7 bases. The germline V gene encodes CDR1 SEHNR and CDR2 FQNEAQ (reference sequence). The CDR3 runs 13 residues. Losses at the gene ends were 11 bases for V and 5 bases for J; bases not matched to a gene: 11. Incomplete CDR3 DNA: TGTGCCGGTAAAGCGGGGATCGGGGAGACC. This encodes CAGKAGIGET. The CDR3 in its entirety is CAGKAGIGETQYF.

Details on this clone: The observed sequence ends 3 residues before the CDR3 terminus, with the missing tail filled in from the germline J gene. The genes are TRBV18 and TRBJ1-2; D is ambiguous. V dropped 2 bases and J dropped 6 bases, with 7 bases sitting between them. Germline lookup yields CDR1 KGHSH and CDR2 LQKENI. This CDR3 comprises 12 residues. CDR3 DNA (partial): TGTGCCAGCTCACCAGCTACCCATGGC. Residues: CASSPATHG. The entire CDR3 reads CASSPATHGYTF. Full variable domain (outside the CDR3, taken from reference TRBV18 and TRBJ1-2): NAGVMQNPRHLVRRRGQEARLRCSPMKGHSHVYWYRQLPEEGLKFMVYLQKENIIDESGMPKERFSAEFPKEGPSILRIQQVVRGDSAAYFCASSPATHGYTFGSGTRLTVV.

On this clone itself: The read halts 3 residues ahead of the CDR3 end, with the missing end drawn from the germline J gene. The chain carries TRBV18 and TRBJ2-7; D may be TRBD1 (5 bases). V shed 6 bases and J shed 5 bases, with 17 bases lying between them. Germline values: CDR1 KGHSH, CDR2 LQKENI. This CDR3 is 14 amino acids long. CDR3: CASSKLQDTDEQYF. The DNA read from the CDR3 is TGTGCCAGCTCTAAACTACAGGATACGGACGAG.

Note on this clone: One end of the junction does not line up with germline, which may come from a read error. The read stops 3 residues short of the end of the CDR3; the missing end is completed from the germline J gene. The genes are TRBV7-9 and TRBJ1-2; TRBD1 is a possible D gene (5 bases). Germline-derived CDR1 and CDR2 are SEHNR and FQNEAQ (reference sequence). The CDR3 totals 13 residues. CDR3 sequence: CSSSFDSNYGYTF. CDR3 DNA, as far as it was read: TGTTCCAGCAGCTTCGACAGTAACTATGGC.

Of note for this clone: The read ends 3 residues before the CDR3 terminus; that terminus is restored from the germline J gene. The chain joins TRBV18 to TRBJ2-1; 15 nucleotides match TRBD2. This CDR3 has 19 residues. CDR1 and CDR2 from the germline V gene are KGHSH and LQKENI. Trimming at V came to 0 bases and at J to 4 bases, leaving 7 bases not matched to a gene. CDR3 in amino acids: CASSPPGLAGGYTYNEQFF. The CDR3 bases that were read are TGTGCCAGCTCACCACCGGGACTAGCGGGGGGATATACGTACAATGAG.

Comment on this clone: The CDR3 end is not reached by the read, which stops 3 residues before it; the germline J gene fills it in. The chain recombines TRBV18 with TRBJ2-3; 11 bases are a match to TRBD2. Germline trimming cut 1 base from V and 6 bases from J; bases unmatched to any gene: 21. The CDR3 is made up of 21 amino acids. CDR1 KGHSH and CDR2 LQKENI come from the germline V gene. The CDR3 reads CASSPLPRAGVLAGAPDTQYF. The sequenced part of the CDR3 DNA is TGTGCCAGCTCACCACTGCCAAGGGCAGGAGTACTAGCGGGGGCCCCGGATACG.

This clone was counted at least ten times. Read coverage stops 3 residues before the CDR3 terminus; the germline J gene supplies the remainder. J is TRBJ1-1 and V is TRBV5-1, with TRBD1 as a possible D gene (5 bases). Deletions cut 0 bases from V and 4 bases from J, with 10 bases between. The CDR3 is made up of 14 amino acids. Germline assignment: CDR1 SGHRS and CDR2 YFSETQ. CDR3 DNA (partial): TGCGCCAGCAGCTTGGCCGGGGGAGGCACTGAA. Residues: CASSLAGGGTE. The entire CDR3 protein is CASSLAGGGTEAFF.

As to this clone: The missing CDR3 end, 3 residues past where the read stops, is filled in from the germline J gene. The V gene is TRBV18, the J gene TRBJ2-1; D uncertain. CDR1 is KGHSH, CDR2 LQKENI, per germline. V shed 2 bases and J shed 8 bases, with 10 bases lying between them. The CDR3 runs to 13 residues. The sequenced part of the CDR3 DNA is TGTGCCAGCTCACCAACGGGTCCGGATGAG. Its protein is CASSPTGPDE. The entire CDR3 protein is CASSPTGPDEQFF. Filled out from reference TRBV18 and TRBJ2-1, the complete variable domain reads NAGVMQNPRHLVRRRGQEARLRCSPMKGHSHVYWYRQLPEEGLKFMVYLQKENIIDESGMPKERFSAEFPKEGPSILRIQQVVRGDSAAYFCASSPTGPDEQFFGPGTRLTVL.